This entry lists 29 T cell receptor beta chains sequenced from one sample in a study of cytotoxic CD8 clonotypes in ibrutinib-treated CLL. TCRdb's table, derived via immunoSEQ multiplex PCR, lists solely in-frame clones and lacks some. Of some 120,000 clones in the sample, about 50% are singletons; the top ten hold 37%. The sample in question was PBMCs, obtained after 24 months of ibrutinib treatment. The receptors come from a human donor with chronic lymphocytic leukemia.

The chain combines TRBV5-6 with TRBJ2-2; D remains unclear. The CDR3 has 15 amino acids. The germline gives CDR1 SGHDT, CDR2 YYEEEE. V shed 0 bases and J shed 0 bases, with 6 bases lying between them. The CDR3 DNA follows: TGTGCCAGCAGCTTGGTACTGGCGAACACCGGGGAGCTGTTTTTT. This sequence encodes CASSLVLANTGELFF.

This clone has only one observation. CDR3 DNA sequence: TGTGCCAGCAGCTCTCAGTTCTTC. Amino acid sequence: CASSSQFF. The chain couples TRBV7-9 to TRBJ2-1; D ambiguous. The CDR3 contains 8 residues. CDR1 and CDR2 (germline): SEHNR, FQNEAQ (reference sequence). The V gene lost 4 bases and the J gene lost 13 bases, with 2 bases spanning the gap.

This chain's CDR3 is CASSRQGPTEAFF. The CDR3, as DNA: TGTGCCAGTAGTCGACAGGGTCCCACTGAAGCTTTCTTT. The rearrangement uses TRBV19 and TRBJ1-1, with 7 bases that match TRBD1. Losses at the gene ends were 5 bases for V and 4 bases for J; bases not matched to a gene: 4. Germline values: CDR1 LNHDA, CDR2 SQIVND (reference sequence). The CDR3 has 13 residues.

This clone was found a few times. The rearrangement joins TRBV19 to TRBJ2-3, with 7 bases matching TRBD1. CDR1 is LNHDA, CDR2 SQIVND, per germline (reference sequence). This CDR3 contains 15 residues. The ends lost 5 bases at V and 2 bases at J; junction bases unmatched: 7. The CDR3 DNA reads as TGTGCCAGTAGTGCCACAGGGGTCTACACAGATACGCAGTATTTT. Protein sequence: CASSATGVYTDTQYF. Looking up the rest from reference TRBV19 and TRBJ2-3 gives the full variable domain: DGGITQSPKYLFRKEGQNVTLSCEQNLNHDAMYWYRQDPGQGLRLIYYSQIVNDFQKGDIAEGYSVSREKKESFPLTVTSAQKNPTAFYLCASSATGVYTDTQYFGPGTRLTVL.

The CDR3 reads CASAGLRGRGGNTIYF. CDR3 bases: TGTGCCTCTGCCGGCCTTAGGGGCCGGGGGGGAAACACCATATATTTT. This rearrangement joins TRBV30 to TRBJ1-3; D is perhaps TRBD1 (5 bases). The CDR3 runs 16 residues. Germline values: CDR1 GTSNPN, CDR2 SVGIG (reference sequence). V lost 7 bases, J lost 4 bases, and 23 bases lay in between.

The chain recombines TRBV7-3 with TRBJ2-7; D gene unclear. CDR1 and CDR2 from the germline V gene are SGHTA and FQGTGA. The germline V and J ends were trimmed by 5 bases and 0 bases, with 14 bases remaining between them. The length of the CDR3 is 15 residues. The CDR3 DNA is TGTGCCAGCAGCCTATGGGCGGATAGCTCCTACGAGCAGTACTTC. It codes for CASSLWADSSYEQYF.

The J gene is TRBJ2-1, the V gene TRBV5-1, with TRBD2 identical over 12 bases. The V segment lost 4 bases and the J segment 8 bases; nucleotides outside the gene matches: 4. Germline lookup yields CDR1 SGHRS and CDR2 YFSETQ. This CDR3 is built from 14 residues. CDR3 sequence reads: CASSQLAGGYEQFF. The CDR3 nucleotides are TGCGCCAGCAGCCAGCTAGCGGGGGGGTATGAGCAGTTCTTC.

Only a few counts were recorded for this clone. This chain connects TRBV29-1 to TRBJ1-5, with unresolved D. The CDR3 contains 12 residues. CDR1 SQVTM and CDR2 ANQGSEA come from the germline V gene. Trimming shortened V by 2 bases and J by 5 bases, and 7 bases separated the two germline ends. CDR3 bases: TGCAGCGTTGAATCCAGATATCAGCCCCAGCATTTT. It yields the protein CSVESRYQPQHF.

This clone was observed a handful of times. The chain couples TRBV5-1 to TRBJ2-7; TRBD2 is a possible D gene (5 bases). Trimming removed 0 bases at V and 4 bases at J, with 11 bases between. The CDR3 is 14 residues long. The germline gives CDR1 SGHRS, CDR2 YFSETQ. The CDR3 coding sequence is TGCGCCAGCAGCTTGGATGTGGGAGCATACGAGCAGTACTTC. Translating it yields CASSLDVGAYEQYF.

V and J are TRBV4-3 and TRBJ2-3; the D gene is possibly TRBD1 (6 bases). This CDR3 contains 14 residues. The germline V gene encodes CDR1 LGHNA and CDR2 YSLEER. Trimming left V 10 bases short and J 2 bases short, with 16 bases between. CDR3 nucleotides: TGCGCCACAGGGGTCTACCCCCCCACAGATACGCAGTATTTT. Amino acid sequence: CATGVYPPTDTQYF.

This clone was seen a handful of times. V gene TRBV19 combines with J gene TRBJ1-5, with a weak D call TRBD1 (5 bases). This CDR3 has 14 amino acids. V was trimmed by 4 bases and J by 9 bases, leaving 16 bases between them. Germline CDR1 and CDR2: LNHDA and SQIVND (reference sequence). As DNA, the CDR3 is TGTGCCAGTAGTAATGGTCGGCAGGGATCGCCCCAGCATTTT. Its protein is CASSNGRQGSPQHF.

The J gene is TRBJ1-2, the V gene TRBV5-6, with D tentatively TRBD1 (5 bases). Germline CDR1 SGHDT, CDR2 YYEEEE. This CDR3 has 15 amino acids. Trimming shortened V by 1 base and J by 8 bases, and 18 bases separated the two germline ends. CDR3 DNA sequence: TGTGCCAGCAGCTTGAGGGTTAGGGGCCCGGAGGGCTACACCTTC. Amino acids: CASSLRVRGPEGYTF.

In this sample, this clone turned up a few times. A junction end diverges from the germline sequence, so it may reflect a read error. The rearrangement links TRBV7-9 to TRBJ2-3; D is perhaps TRBD1 or TRBD2 (6 bases each). This CDR3 comprises 15 residues. CDR1 and CDR2 from the germline V gene are SEHNR and FQNEAQ (reference sequence). The CDR3 coding sequence is TGTGCCAGCAGTTTAGGCCCGGGGGCGGCAGATACGCAGTATTTT. Translation gives CASSLGPGAADTQYF.

This clone was picked up many times. The rearrangement joins TRBV2 to TRBJ2-6, with D possibly being TRBD1 or TRBD2 (5 bases each). CDR3 length equals 15 residues. The V end lost 6 bases, the J end lost 2 bases, and 11 bases lay between the germline ends. From germline, CDR1 is SNHLY and CDR2 FYNNEI. CDR3 sequence (DNA): TGTGCCAGCAGCATCCGGGACGCTGGGGCCAACGTCCTGACTTTC. Encoded protein: CASSIRDAGANVLTF.

A note on this clone: A read error may account for a junction end that differs from germline. The genes are TRBV6-6 and TRBJ2-1; unclear D gene. Germline values: CDR1 MNHNY, CDR2 SVGAGI (reference sequence). There are 13 residues in the CDR3. Here the CDR3 DNA reads TGTGCCAGCAGATCGGACCACTACAACGAGCAGTTCTTC. Protein product: CASRSDHYNEQFF.

This sequence joins TRBV29-1 and TRBJ1-2; unclear D gene. The germline V gene encodes CDR1 SQVTM and CDR2 ANQGSEA. This CDR3 region has 13 residues. The V and J ends lost 2 bases and 0 bases respectively, with 7 bases between them. The CDR3 loop reads CSVELGTNYGYTF. The CDR3 DNA reads TGCAGCGTTGAACTTGGGACTAACTATGGCTACACCTTC.

The J gene is TRBJ2-7, the V gene TRBV4-1; the D gene is possibly TRBD2 (5 bases). Trimming cost V 0 bases and J 2 bases, with 11 bases left between them. The germline V gene has CDR1 MGHRA and CDR2 YSYEKL. The CDR3 sequence is 15 residues long. CDR3 bases: TGCGCCAGCAGCCAAGATGAGGAGGCCACCTACGAGCAGTACTTC. Translation: CASSQDEEATYEQYF.

This clone was counted only a few times. The chain uses TRBV6-5 and TRBJ1-4; D possibly corresponds to TRBD1 (6 bases). The CDR3 has 13 residues. Trimming left V 4 bases short and J 10 bases short, with 13 bases between. CDR1 is MNHEY and CDR2 is SVGAGI in the germline V gene. CDR3 nucleotides: TGTGCCAGCAGTTCGACAGGAGTCGGAAAACTGTTTTTT. It specifies CASSSTGVGKLFF.

This clone was seen a handful of times. The V call is TRBV5-1, the J call TRBJ2-7; unclear D gene. Germline CDR1 is SGHRS and CDR2 is YFSETQ. The CDR3 runs to 14 residues. Deletions cut 8 bases from V and 2 bases from J, with 17 bases between. CDR3 sequence (DNA): TGCGCCAGTCGGCGGACGGACCAAGCCTACGAGCAGTACTTC. The encoded protein is CASRRTDQAYEQYF. Variable domain in full (rest from reference TRBV5-1 and TRBJ2-7): KAGVTQTPRYLIKTRGQQVTLSCSPISGHRSVSWYQQTPGQGLQFLFEYFSETQRNKGNFPGRFSGRQFSNSRSEMNVSTLELGDSALYLCASRRTDQAYEQYFGPGTRLTVT.

CDR3 residues: CSEEGNSPLHF. The DNA for the CDR3 is TGCAGCGAGGAGGGGAATTCACCCCTCCACTTT. This chain uses TRBV29-1 with TRBJ1-6, with D maybe TRBD1 (5 bases). The CDR3 runs 11 residues. Germline lookup yields CDR1 SQVTM and CDR2 ANQGSEA. The ends were cut back, 7 bases at V and 7 bases at J, with 8 bases in the middle.

The chain joins TRBV30 to TRBJ1-1, with TRBD1 matching 9 bases. J gave up 4 bases and V 0 bases, and 6 bases lay outside the gene matches. The CDR3 consists of 15 residues. Germline CDR1 reads GTSNPN; CDR2 reads SVGIG (reference sequence). The CDR3 spells CAWSVQGAKGTEAFF. The CDR3 nucleotides are TGTGCCTGGAGTGTACAGGGGGCGAAGGGCACTGAAGCTTTCTTT.

In its sample, this clone was seen a few times. The rearrangement links TRBV5-1 to TRBJ1-1; perhaps TRBD1 as D (5 bases). The germline gives CDR1 SGHRS, CDR2 YFSETQ. CDR3 size: 12 residues. Between the trimmed V and J ends, which lost 7 bases and 4 bases, there was a span of 11 bases. The CDR3 DNA follows: TGCGCCAGCCGGTGGGGGTCCACTGAAGCTTTCTTT. It is translated as CASRWGSTEAFF.

This sequence joins TRBV7-9 and TRBJ1-1, with D maybe TRBD1 (5 bases). CDR1 is SEHNR, CDR2 FQNEAQ, per germline (reference sequence). V was trimmed by 1 base and J by 6 bases, leaving 12 bases between them. The CDR3 consists of 14 residues. CDR3 loop: CASSLGGARAEAFF. As DNA, the CDR3 is TGTGCCAGCAGCTTAGGCGGGGCGCGGGCTGAAGCTTTCTTT.

The rearrangement uses TRBV19 and TRBJ2-7; D perhaps matches TRBD1 (5 bases). The CDR3 covers 14 residues. The germline V gene has CDR1 LNHDA and CDR2 SQIVND (reference sequence). Trimming took off 5 bases at V and 1 base at J, with 12 bases between the two ends. The CDR3 DNA sequence: TGTGCCAGTAGTGACCCCAGGGAATCCTACGAGCAGTACTTC. Its translation is CASSDPRESYEQYF.

The V and J genes are TRBV1 and TRBJ2-5; the table's TRBD2 call for D was not verified on the DNA. TRBV1 constitutes a pseudogene. The CDR3 covers 19 residues. The CDR3 region is CTSSEKPLAGGPRQETQYF. CDR3 in DNA: TGCACCAGCAGCGAAAAGCCACTAGCGGGGGGGCCCCGCCAAGAGACCCAGTACTTC.

The rearrangement links TRBV5-1 to TRBJ1-4; D unresolved. CDR3 length: 13 residues. V gave up 4 bases and J gave up 6 bases, with 10 bases separating them. Per the germline V gene, CDR1 is SGHRS and CDR2 is YFSETQ. The CDR3 nucleotides are TGCGCCAGCAGCCTAGGAGGAGATGAAAAACTGTTTTTT. Residues: CASSLGGDEKLFF.

This clone was picked up a small number of times. CDR3 residues: CASSFPGQDSYEQYF. Here the CDR3 DNA reads TGTGCCAGCAGTTTCCCGGGACAGGATTCCTACGAGCAGTACTTC. The chain employs TRBV6-6 and TRBJ2-7, with 8 bases fitting TRBD1. V lost 4 bases and J lost 1; bases outside the gene matches: 6. Per germline, CDR1 MNHNY and CDR2 SVGAGI (reference sequence). The CDR3 runs to 15 residues.

The J gene is TRBJ2-7, the V gene TRBV5-1; a weak D match, TRBD2 (6 bases). Germline V CDR1 and CDR2: SGHRS, YFSETQ. Trimming cost V 2 bases and J 1 base, with 10 bases left between them. This CDR3 is 14 amino acids long. This CDR3 reads CASSFGGESYEQYF. The CDR3 bases are TGCGCCAGCAGCTTTGGCGGGGAGTCCTACGAGCAGTACTTC.

This chain connects TRBV9 to TRBJ2-7; D might be TRBD1 (5 bases). The germline V gene has CDR1 SGDLS and CDR2 YYNGEE. The V gene lost 3 bases and the J gene lost 0 bases, with 13 bases spanning the gap. This CDR3 has 15 amino acids. The chain's CDR3 is CASSGQGPRSYEQYF. The DNA of the CDR3 is TGTGCCAGCAGCGGGCAGGGTCCCCGCTCCTACGAGCAGTACTTC.